A single sample is the source of the 26 T cell receptor beta chains below, sequenced in a study of T-cell reconstitution after alpha-beta-depleted transplantation in children. Preparing the TCRbeta library involved the use of unique molecular identifiers. TCRdb reanalysed the PCR reads using MiXCR and keeps one entry per CDR3 protein. This table has 200,000 to 250,000 distinct CDR3 sequences, 8% to 9.5% appearing once. The input for sequencing was PBMCs from the stem cell graft donor, taken from the stem cell graft. These receptors were collected from a human donor who donated a stem cell graft to a child with acute lymphoblastic leukemia.

This clonotype was observed a handful of times. The rearrangement joins TRBV18 to TRBJ1-5; D not certain. The CDR3 has 15 residues. V shed 6 bases and J shed 0 bases, with 12 bases lying between them. Germline V CDR1 and CDR2: KGHSH, LQKENI. DNA for the CDR3: TGTGCCAGCTCCCCAAGAGGGAATAGCAATCAGCCCCAGCATTTT. Residues: CASSPRGNSNQPQHF.

This clonotype was detected a few times. The rearrangement joins TRBV2 to TRBJ1-3; D remains ambiguous. Trimming took 3 bases from V and 3 from J, leaving 9 bases between them. Germline CDR1 reads SNHLY; CDR2 reads FYNNEI. This CDR3 has 14 amino acids. CDR3 nucleotides: TGTGCCAGCAGTGAGCGAGGGATTGGAAACACCATATATTTT. As protein: CASSERGIGNTIYF.

The rearrangement uses TRBV6-1 and TRBJ2-2; TRBD2 matches 9 bases. This CDR3 is 15 amino acids long. Germline V gene lookup returns CDR1 MNHNS and CDR2 SASEGT. The junction had 9 bases not matched to a gene; V was cut back by 8 bases and J by 5 bases. CDR3 loop: CASLRAGGGTGELFF. The CDR3 DNA reads TGTGCCAGCCTGAGAGCGGGGGGTGGAACCGGGGAGCTGTTTTTT.

This clonotype was seen at least ten times. The CDR3 is CSAMPGQGSSYEQYF. The CDR3 DNA sequence: TGCAGTGCTATGCCGGGACAGGGGTCCTCCTACGAGCAGTACTTC. V usage is TRBV20-1 and J usage is TRBJ2-7; 10 nucleotides match TRBD1. V lost 4 bases to trimming and J lost 0 bases; unmatched junction nucleotides: 6. The CDR3 loop spans 15 amino acids. In germline, CDR1 is DFQATT, CDR2 SNEGSKA (reference sequence).

This clonotype was seen repeatedly, ten times or more. The rearrangement links TRBV5-1 to TRBJ2-5; D is undetermined. Germline V lookup: CDR1 SGHRS, CDR2 YFSETQ. Trimming pared 3 bases from V and 7 bases from J, leaving 13 bases between. The length of the CDR3 is 13 residues. The DNA of the CDR3 is TGCGCCAGCAGCTCGGACGTCATTGTGACCCAGTACTTC. It codes for CASSSDVIVTQYF.

This clonotype has a count of ten or more. The chain joins TRBV20-1 to TRBJ2-7, with D hard to call. Germline CDR1 reads DFQATT; CDR2 reads SNEGSKA (reference sequence). V was trimmed by 0 bases and J by 2 bases, leaving 14 bases between them. The CDR3 runs 15 residues. For the CDR3, the DNA is TGCAGTGCTAGAGATCGCGGCGGCGTCACCTACGAGCAGTACTTC. Its translation is CSARDRGGVTYEQYF.

The table lists this clonotype with a few counts. The V call is TRBV10-3, the J call TRBJ1-2, with 8 bases lining up with TRBD1. The junction had 2 bases not matched to a gene; V was cut back by 0 bases and J by 2 bases. The CDR3 loop spans 15 amino acids. The V gene's germline CDR1 is ENHRY and CDR2 SYGVKD. CDR3 sequence (DNA): TGTGCCATCAGTGAGTCGGGACAGGCAAACTATGGCTACACCTTC. Amino acid sequence: CAISESGQANYGYTF.

This chain uses TRBV19 with TRBJ1-5; tentative D call: TRBD1 (6 bases). The CDR3 loop spans 15 amino acids. Germline V gene sequence: CDR1 LNHDA, CDR2 SQIVND (reference sequence). V gave up 4 bases and J gave up 7 bases, with 17 bases separating them. The CDR3 reads CASSTTGGAGQPQHF. Written as DNA, the CDR3 is TGTGCCAGTAGTACCACCGGGGGGGCAGGGCAGCCCCAGCATTTT. Full variable domain (missing parts from reference TRBV19 and TRBJ1-5): DGGITQSPKYLFRKEGQNVTLSCEQNLNHDAMYWYRQDPGQGLRLIYYSQIVNDFQKGDIAEGYSVSREKKESFPLTVTSAQKNPTAFYLCASSTTGGAGQPQHFGDGTRLSIL.

V and J are TRBV11-2 and TRBJ2-1; a possible D gene is TRBD2 (6 bases). V was trimmed by 5 bases and J by 8 bases, leaving 16 bases between them. There are 14 residues in the CDR3. CDR1 is SGHAT and CDR2 is FQNNGV in the germline V gene. The DNA of the CDR3 is TGTGCCAGCAGCCTAGGTCCGGGGAGGCATGAGCAGTTCTTC. Amino acids: CASSLGPGRHEQFF. Full variable domain (outside the CDR3, taken from reference TRBV11-2 and TRBJ2-1): EAGVAQSPRYKIIEKRQSVAFWCNPISGHATLYWYQQILGQGPKLLIQFQNNGVVDDSQLPKDRFSAERLKGVDSTLKIQPAKLEDSAVYLCASSLGPGRHEQFFGPGTRLTVL.

The chain couples TRBV7-2 to TRBJ2-5; D is undetermined. Germline assignment: CDR1 SGHTA and CDR2 FQGNSA. Trimming removed 5 bases at V and 4 bases at J, with 14 bases between. CDR3 length: 14 residues. CDR3 coding DNA: TGTGCCAGCAGCCCACGGGCCTCGGGAGAGACCCAGTACTTC. It translates to CASSPRASGETQYF.

This clonotype was detected ten times or more. The chain links TRBV29-1 to TRBJ2-1; tentative D call: TRBD1 (6 bases). CDR1 is SQVTM, CDR2 ANQGSEA, per germline. The CDR3 runs 14 residues. V lost 7 bases and J lost 0, with 13 bases in between. This chain's CDR3 is CSAPDRISYNEQFF. The CDR3 DNA is TGCAGCGCCCCAGACAGGATCTCCTACAATGAGCAGTTCTTC.

There are many counts of this clonotype. The V call is TRBV11-1, the J call TRBJ2-7, with D perhaps matching TRBD1 or TRBD2 (7 bases each). CDR1 SGHAT and CDR2 FQDESV come from the germline V gene (reference sequence). The CDR3 extends over 16 amino acids. V lost 5 bases and J lost 0, with 17 bases in between. CDR3 nucleotide sequence: TGTGCCAGCAGCCCACAAGGGGGCGGGAGCTCCTACGAGCAGTACTTC. Amino acids: CASSPQGGGSSYEQYF.

This sequence joins TRBV10-1 and TRBJ1-4; no firm D call. V lost 4 bases and J lost 6, with 9 bases in between. Germline assignment: CDR1 WNHNN and CDR2 SYGVQD (reference sequence). The CDR3 is made up of 13 amino acids. CDR3 nucleotide sequence: TGCGCCAGCAGTGCGGGCCCCTATGAAAAACTGTTTTTT. Its translation: CASSAGPYEKLFF.

The sample holds many counts of this clonotype. V usage is TRBV2 and J usage is TRBJ2-1, with 10 bases identical to TRBD1. Unmatched junction bases numbered 3, after V lost 7 bases and J lost 0 bases. The CDR3 spans 15 residues. Germline loops: CDR1 SNHLY, CDR2 FYNNEI. The CDR3 reads CASTGDRGSYNEQFF. The DNA for the CDR3 is TGTGCCAGCACAGGGGACAGGGGCTCCTACAATGAGCAGTTCTTC.

This clonotype was detected once. The chain has TRBV27 and TRBJ1-1, with 8 positions matching TRBD1. Trimming removed 7 bases from V and 1 base from J; junction bases left unmatched: 8. The CDR3 has 15 residues. In germline, CDR1 is MNHEY, CDR2 SMNVEV (reference sequence). CDR3 sequence reads: CASKGQGGTNTEAFF. CDR3 bases: TGTGCCAGCAAAGGACAGGGAGGGACGAACACTGAAGCTTTCTTT.

This clonotype was detected once. The chain uses TRBV6-1 and TRBJ2-6; D uncertain. V was trimmed by 5 bases and J by 0 bases, leaving 8 bases between them. CDR1 MNHNS and CDR2 SASEGT come from the germline V gene. The CDR3 runs to 15 residues. The CDR3 nucleotides are TGTGCCAGCAGTCCAGACCTCTCTGGGGCCAACGTCCTGACTTTC. This codes for CASSPDLSGANVLTF.

This clonotype appeared many times. The chain uses TRBV20-1 and TRBJ2-2, with D unclear. The CDR3 spans 13 residues. Germline V CDR1 and CDR2: DFQATT, SNEGSKA (reference sequence). Trimming removed 3 bases from V and 1 base from J, with 6 bases in between. CDR3 in DNA: TGCAGTGCTAGGAGTCTGAACACCGGGGAGCTGTTTTTT. This gives the protein CSARSLNTGELFF.

The chain uses TRBV4-3 and TRBJ1-1; no firm D call. V gave up 1 base and J gave up 1 base, with 16 bases separating them. From germline, CDR1 is LGHNA and CDR2 YSLEER. CDR3 length: 17 residues. The CDR3 spells CASSQGFPDDTNTEAFF. The CDR3 bases are TGCGCCAGCAGCCAAGGGTTTCCCGACGACACGAACACTGAAGCTTTCTTT.

This clonotype occurred a few times. The chain uses TRBV12-3 or TRBV12-4 and TRBJ1-3; D may be TRBD1 (5 bases). V dropped 3 bases and J dropped 0 bases, with 9 bases sitting between them. CDR3 length: 15 amino acids. CDR3 DNA: TGTGCCAGCAGTTTCTGGGGCGTCTCTGGAAACACCATATATTTT. Residues: CASSFWGVSGNTIYF.

The chain links TRBV3-1 to TRBJ1-2; no definite D call. The germline V gene has CDR1 LGHDT and CDR2 YNNKEL (reference sequence). The CDR3 consists of 15 residues. V dropped 0 bases and J dropped 1 base, with 9 bases sitting between them. This CDR3 is CASSQDRRHNYGYTF. The CDR3 DNA reads TGTGCCAGCAGCCAAGATAGGCGACATAACTATGGCTACACCTTC.

The V and J genes are TRBV5-6 and TRBJ2-7; D is uncertain. Germline V gene sequence: CDR1 SGHDT, CDR2 YYEEEE. The V gene lost 8 bases and the J gene lost 3 bases, with 12 bases spanning the gap. This CDR3 contains 12 residues. CDR3 protein: CASGHGRYEQYF. CDR3 DNA sequence: TGTGCCAGTGGGCACGGCCGCTACGAGCAGTACTTC.

There are many counts of this clonotype. The chain links TRBV7-8 to TRBJ2-7; D remains ambiguous. Germline lookup yields CDR1 SGHVS and CDR2 FQNEAQ. This CDR3 has 15 residues. V lost 7 bases to trimming and J lost 2 bases, with 18 bases between them. CDR3 in DNA: TGTGCCAGCATCCAGAGTCACAGTCTAGCCTACGAGCAGTACTTC. It codes for CASIQSHSLAYEQYF.

Concerning this clonotype itself: This could be a read error, since a much larger clone is one nucleotide away. In this CDR3 the conserved last residue, phenylalanine or tryptophan, is missing, so a read error is likely. The chain has TRBV5-1 and TRBJ1-1; D unresolved. The V end lost 0 bases, the J end lost 6 bases, and 3 bases lay between the germline ends. The CDR3 loop spans 11 amino acids. Germline CDR1 and CDR2: SGHRS and YFSETQ. The CDR3 bases are TGCGCCAGCAGCTTGGGGTCTGAAGCTTTCTAT. Translating it yields CASSLGSEAFY.

This clonotype appeared a few times. V gene TRBV7-2 combines with J gene TRBJ1-5, with D hard to call. The CDR3 totals 16 residues. Germline V gives CDR1 SGHTA, CDR2 FQGNSA. V lost 3 bases to trimming and J lost 5 bases, with 17 bases between them. CDR3 residues: CASSFESVGGYQPQHF. CDR3 sequence (DNA): TGTGCCAGCAGCTTCGAGTCGGTCGGCGGATATCAGCCCCAGCATTTT.

This clonotype was recorded many times. This chain links TRBV19 with TRBJ1-6; D is ambiguous. With 7 bases removed from V and 3 bases from J, the gap between germline ends came to 13 bases. There are 15 residues in the CDR3. In germline, CDR1 is LNHDA, CDR2 SQIVND (reference sequence). The CDR3 sequence: CASNVQAGYNSPLHF. CDR3 DNA sequence: TGTGCCAGTAACGTCCAGGCGGGCTATAATTCACCCCTCCACTTT.

In this sample, this clonotype turned up many times. The rearrangement uses TRBV20-1 and TRBJ1-3; D is perhaps TRBD1 (6 bases). The CDR3 contains 16 residues. CDR1 is DFQATT and CDR2 is SNEGSKA in the germline V gene (reference sequence). Trimming removed 4 bases from V and 2 bases from J, with 18 bases in between. CDR3 sequence: CSAKGSGQHPGNTIYF. The CDR3, as DNA: TGCAGTGCTAAGGGAAGTGGACAGCATCCTGGAAACACCATATATTTT.